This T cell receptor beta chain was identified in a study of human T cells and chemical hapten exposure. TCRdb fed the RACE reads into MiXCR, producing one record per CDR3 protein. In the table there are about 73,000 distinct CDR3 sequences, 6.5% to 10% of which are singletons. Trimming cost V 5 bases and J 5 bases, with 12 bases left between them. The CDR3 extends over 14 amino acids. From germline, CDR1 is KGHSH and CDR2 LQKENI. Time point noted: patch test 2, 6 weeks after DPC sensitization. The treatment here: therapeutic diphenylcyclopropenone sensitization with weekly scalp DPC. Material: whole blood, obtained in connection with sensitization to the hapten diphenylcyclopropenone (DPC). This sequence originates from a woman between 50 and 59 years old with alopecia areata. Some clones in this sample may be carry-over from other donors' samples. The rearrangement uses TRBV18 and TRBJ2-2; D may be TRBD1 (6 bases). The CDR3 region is CASSSGQQTGELFF. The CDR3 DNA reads TGTGCCAGCTCATCGGGACAACAGACCGGGGAGCTGTTTTTT.